This record concerns one T cell receptor (beta chain) sequence. In the authors' workflow: Reference gene primer amplification gave estimated nucleated cell counts. The data were produced by immunoSEQ multiplex PCR, yet TCRdb's version contains in-frame clones alone and is incomplete. D and trimming come from the DNA, and the V and J calls and clone size come from that table. Here the sample spans roughly 140,000 clones, 80% to 90% being singletons. The CDR3 runs 13 residues. V gave up 3 bases and J gave up 5 bases, with 11 bases separating them. In germline, CDR1 is GTSNPN, CDR2 SVGIG (reference sequence). This record comes from a study of blood T cell repertoires in COVID-19. Across the study: The United States, Italy and Spain were the sources of the acute and convalescent COVID-19 samples. The analysed material was cDNA or gDNA that came from T cells, B-cell-depleted T cells, or PBMCs.

The sequence was collected from a woman aged 50 to 65 in a cohort sampled during active or convalescent COVID-19. The chain employs TRBV30 and TRBJ1-5; a possible D gene is TRBD1 (6 bases). Source material: peripheral blood. The CDR3 loop is CAWSLQGDQPQHF. The CDR3, as DNA: TGTGCCTGGAGCCTACAGGGAGATCAGCCCCAGCATTTT.